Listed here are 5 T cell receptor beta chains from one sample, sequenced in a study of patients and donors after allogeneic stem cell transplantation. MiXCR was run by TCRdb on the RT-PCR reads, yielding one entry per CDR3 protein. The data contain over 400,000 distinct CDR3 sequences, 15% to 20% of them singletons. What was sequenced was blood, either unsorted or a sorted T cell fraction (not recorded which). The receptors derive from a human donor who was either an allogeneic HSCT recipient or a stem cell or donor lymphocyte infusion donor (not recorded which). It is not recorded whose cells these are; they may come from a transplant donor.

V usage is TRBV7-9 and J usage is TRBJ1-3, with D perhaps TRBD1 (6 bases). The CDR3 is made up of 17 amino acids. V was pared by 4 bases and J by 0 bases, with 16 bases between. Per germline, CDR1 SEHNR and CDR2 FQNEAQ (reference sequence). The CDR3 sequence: CASSSKDRLSSGNTIYF. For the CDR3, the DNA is TGTGCCAGCAGCTCCAAGGACAGACTCTCCTCTGGAAACACCATATATTTT.

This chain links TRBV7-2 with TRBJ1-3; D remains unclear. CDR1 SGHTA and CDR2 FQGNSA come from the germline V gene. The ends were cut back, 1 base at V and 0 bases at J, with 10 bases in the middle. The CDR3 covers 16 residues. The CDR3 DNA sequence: TGTGCCAGCAGCTTAGTGCGTTTCCCCTCTGGAAACACCATATATTTT. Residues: CASSLVRFPSGNTIYF.

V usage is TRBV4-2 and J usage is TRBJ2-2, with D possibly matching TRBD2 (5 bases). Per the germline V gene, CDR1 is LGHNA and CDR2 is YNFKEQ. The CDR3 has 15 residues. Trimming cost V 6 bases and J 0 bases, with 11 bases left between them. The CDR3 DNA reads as TGTGCCAGCAGGGTAGTAGCGACGAACACCGGGGAGCTGTTTTTT. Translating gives CASRVVATNTGELFF.

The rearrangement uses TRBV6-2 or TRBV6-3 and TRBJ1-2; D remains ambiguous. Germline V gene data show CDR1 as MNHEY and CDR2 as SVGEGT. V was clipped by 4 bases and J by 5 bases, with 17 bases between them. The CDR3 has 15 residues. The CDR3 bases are TGTGCCAGCAGTTCAACGCCAGAGGAGCGGTATGGCTACACCTTC. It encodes CASSSTPEERYGYTF.

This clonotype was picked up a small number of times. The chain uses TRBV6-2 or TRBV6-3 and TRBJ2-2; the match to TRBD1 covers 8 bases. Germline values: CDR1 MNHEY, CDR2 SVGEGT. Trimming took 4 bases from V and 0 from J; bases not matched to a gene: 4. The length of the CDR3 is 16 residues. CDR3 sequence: CASSSRTGTNTGELFF. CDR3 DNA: TGTGCCAGCAGTTCCAGGACAGGGACGAACACCGGGGAGCTGTTTTTT.